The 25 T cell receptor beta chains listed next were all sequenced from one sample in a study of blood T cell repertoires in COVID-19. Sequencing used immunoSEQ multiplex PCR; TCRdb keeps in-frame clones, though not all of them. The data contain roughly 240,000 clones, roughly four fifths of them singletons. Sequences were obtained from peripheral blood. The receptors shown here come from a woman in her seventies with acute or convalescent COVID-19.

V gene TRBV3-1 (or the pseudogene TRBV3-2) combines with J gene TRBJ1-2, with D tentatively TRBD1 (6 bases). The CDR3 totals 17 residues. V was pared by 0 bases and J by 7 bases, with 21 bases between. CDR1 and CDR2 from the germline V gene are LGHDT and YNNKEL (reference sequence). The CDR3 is CASSQDLLTGPQTGYTF. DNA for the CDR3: TGTGCCAGCAGCCAAGATTTGTTGACAGGCCCACAGACTGGCTACACCTTC.

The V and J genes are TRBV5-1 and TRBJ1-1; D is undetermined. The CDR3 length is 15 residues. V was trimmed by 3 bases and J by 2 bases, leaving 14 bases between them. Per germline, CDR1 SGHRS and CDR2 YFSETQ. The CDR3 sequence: CASSSGGRANTEAFF. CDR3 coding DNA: TGCGCCAGCAGCTCTGGTGGGAGAGCTAACACTGAAGCTTTCTTT. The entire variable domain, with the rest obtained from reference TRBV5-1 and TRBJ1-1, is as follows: KAGVTQTPRYLIKTRGQQVTLSCSPISGHRSVSWYQQTPGQGLQFLFEYFSETQRNKGNFPGRFSGRQFSNSRSEMNVSTLELGDSALYLCASSSGGRANTEAFFGQGTRLTVV.

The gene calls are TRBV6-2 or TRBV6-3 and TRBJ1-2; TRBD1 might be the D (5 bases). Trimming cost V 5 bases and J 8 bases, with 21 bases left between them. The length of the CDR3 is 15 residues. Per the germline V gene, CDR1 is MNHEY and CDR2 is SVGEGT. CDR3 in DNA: TGTGCCAGCAGTACCGGGACTCAACGGGTGGGCGGCTACACCTTC. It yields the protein CASSTGTQRVGGYTF.

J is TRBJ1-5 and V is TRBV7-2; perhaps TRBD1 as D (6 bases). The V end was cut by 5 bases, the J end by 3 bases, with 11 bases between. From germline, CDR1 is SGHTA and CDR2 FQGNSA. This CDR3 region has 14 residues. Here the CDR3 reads CASSPWTDNQPQHF. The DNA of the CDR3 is TGTGCCAGCAGCCCATGGACAGACAATCAGCCCCAGCATTTT.

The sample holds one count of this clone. The CDR3 bases are TGTGCCAGCAGTTTTAAACCATCGAACCCGACAGTCAATCAGCCCCAGCATTTT. Translated, it gives CASSFKPSNPTVNQPQHF. The gene calls are TRBV28 and TRBJ1-5, with D perhaps TRBD1 (5 bases). The V end lost 3 bases, the J end lost 3 bases, and 21 bases lay between the germline ends. In germline, CDR1 is MDHEN, CDR2 SYDVKM. This CDR3 is 18 amino acids long.

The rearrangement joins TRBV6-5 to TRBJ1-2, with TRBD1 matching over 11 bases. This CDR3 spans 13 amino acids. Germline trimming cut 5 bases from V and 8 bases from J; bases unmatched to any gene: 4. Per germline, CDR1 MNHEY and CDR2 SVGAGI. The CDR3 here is CASSPDRGRGYTF. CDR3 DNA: TGTGCCAGCAGTCCGGACAGGGGGCGGGGCTACACCTTC.

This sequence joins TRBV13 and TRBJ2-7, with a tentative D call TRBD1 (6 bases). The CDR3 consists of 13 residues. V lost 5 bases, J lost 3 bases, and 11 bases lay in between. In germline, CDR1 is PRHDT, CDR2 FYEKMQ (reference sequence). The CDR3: CASSTRQVYEQYF. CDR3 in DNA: TGTGCCAGCAGCACCCGACAGGTCTACGAGCAGTACTTC.

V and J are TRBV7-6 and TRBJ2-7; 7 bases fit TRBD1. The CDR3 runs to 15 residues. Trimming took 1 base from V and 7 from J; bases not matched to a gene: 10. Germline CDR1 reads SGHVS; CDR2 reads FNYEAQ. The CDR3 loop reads CASSLVVTGAREQYF. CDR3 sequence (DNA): TGTGCCAGCAGCTTAGTCGTTACAGGGGCGCGGGAGCAGTACTTC.

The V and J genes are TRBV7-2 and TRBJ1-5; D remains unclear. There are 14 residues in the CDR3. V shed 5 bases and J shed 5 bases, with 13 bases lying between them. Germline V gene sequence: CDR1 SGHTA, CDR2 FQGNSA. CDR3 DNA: TGTGCCAGCAGCCTGTGGTTCGGAGATCAGCCCCAGCATTTT. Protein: CASSLWFGDQPQHF. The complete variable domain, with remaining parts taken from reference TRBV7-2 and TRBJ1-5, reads GAGVSQSPSNKVTEKGKDVELRCDPISGHTALYWYRQSLGQGLEFLIYFQGNSAPDKSGLPSDRFSAERTGGSVSTLTIQRTQQEDSAVYLCASSLWFGDQPQHFGDGTRLSIL.

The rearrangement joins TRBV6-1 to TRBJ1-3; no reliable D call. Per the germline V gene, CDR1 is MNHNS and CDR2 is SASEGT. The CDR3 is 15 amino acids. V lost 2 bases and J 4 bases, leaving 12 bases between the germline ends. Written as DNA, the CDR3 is TGTGCCAGCAGTGAAAGGGCGGAGGCCGGAAACACCATATATTTT. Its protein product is CASSERAEAGNTIYF.

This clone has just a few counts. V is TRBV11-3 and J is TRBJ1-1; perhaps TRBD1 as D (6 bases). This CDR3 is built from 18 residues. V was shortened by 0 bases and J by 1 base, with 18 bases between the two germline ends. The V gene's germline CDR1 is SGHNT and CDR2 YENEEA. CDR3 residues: CASSLDQRDRFPNTEAFF. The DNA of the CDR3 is TGTGCCAGCAGCTTAGATCAGCGAGACAGGTTCCCGAACACTGAAGCTTTCTTT.

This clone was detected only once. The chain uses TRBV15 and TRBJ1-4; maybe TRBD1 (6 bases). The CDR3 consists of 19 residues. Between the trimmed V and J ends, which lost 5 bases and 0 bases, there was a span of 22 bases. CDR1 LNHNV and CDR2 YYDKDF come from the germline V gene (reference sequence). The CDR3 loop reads CATSRSGRGQFATNEKLFF. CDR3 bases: TGTGCCACCAGCCGCAGCGGGCGGGGGCAATTTGCAACTAATGAAAAACTGTTTTTT.

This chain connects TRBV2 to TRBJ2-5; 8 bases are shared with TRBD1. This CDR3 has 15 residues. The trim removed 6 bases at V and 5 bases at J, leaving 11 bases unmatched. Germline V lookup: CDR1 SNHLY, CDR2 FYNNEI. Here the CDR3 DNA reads TGTGCCAGCAGGATGACAGGGGTGGCACGGGAGACCCAGTACTTC. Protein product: CASRMTGVARETQYF. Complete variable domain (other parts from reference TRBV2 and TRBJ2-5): EPEVTQTPSHQVTQMGQEVILRCVPISNHLYFYWYRQILGQKVEFLVSFYNNEISEKSEIFDDQFSVERPDGSNFTLKIRSTKLEDSAMYFCASRMTGVARETQYFGPGTRLLVL.

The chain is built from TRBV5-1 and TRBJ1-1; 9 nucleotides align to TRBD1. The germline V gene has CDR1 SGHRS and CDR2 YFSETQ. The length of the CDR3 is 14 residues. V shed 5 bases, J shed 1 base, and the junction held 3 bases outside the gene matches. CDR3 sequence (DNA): TGCGCCAGCAGAGAACAGGGGGCGAACACTGAAGCTTTCTTT. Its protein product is CASREQGANTEAFF.

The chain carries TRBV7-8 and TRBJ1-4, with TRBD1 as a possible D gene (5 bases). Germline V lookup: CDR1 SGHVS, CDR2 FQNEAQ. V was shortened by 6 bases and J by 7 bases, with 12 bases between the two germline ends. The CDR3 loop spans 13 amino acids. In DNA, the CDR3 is TGTGCCAGCAGGCCAGGGTTTGGTGAAAAACTGTTTTTT. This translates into CASRPGFGEKLFF.

The CDR3, as DNA: TGTGCCACCAGTGATTTCTCAGGGGACGGCTACACCTTC. Translation gives CATSDFSGDGYTF. The rearrangement links TRBV24-1 to TRBJ1-2; perhaps TRBD1 as D (6 bases). Trimming cost V 1 base and J 8 bases, with 10 bases left between them. Germline V gene data show CDR1 as KGHDR and CDR2 as SFDVKD. CDR3 length equals 13 residues.

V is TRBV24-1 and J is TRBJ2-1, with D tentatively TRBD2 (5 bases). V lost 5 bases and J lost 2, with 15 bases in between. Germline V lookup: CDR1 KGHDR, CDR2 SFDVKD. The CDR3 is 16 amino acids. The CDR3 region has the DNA TGTGCCACCAGTGGGTTTGAGGACGGGGCCTACAATGAGCAGTTCTTC. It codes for CATSGFEDGAYNEQFF.

The CDR3 spells CASSIGQGNFGNTIYF. CDR3 DNA: TGTGCCAGTAGTATCGGACAGGGGAACTTTGGAAACACCATATATTTT. This chain connects TRBV19 to TRBJ1-3; TRBD1 matches 9 bases. The CDR3 runs to 16 residues. The V and J ends lost 3 bases and 3 bases, in that order; junction bases with no gene match: 6. The V gene's germline CDR1 is LNHDA and CDR2 SQIVND (reference sequence).

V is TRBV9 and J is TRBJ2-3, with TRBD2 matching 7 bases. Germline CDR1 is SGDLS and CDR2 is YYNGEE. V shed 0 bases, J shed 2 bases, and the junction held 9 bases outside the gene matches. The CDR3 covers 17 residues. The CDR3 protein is CASSVGTGRGSTDTQYF. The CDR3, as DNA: TGTGCCAGCAGCGTAGGAACGGGGCGGGGGTCCACAGATACGCAGTATTTT.

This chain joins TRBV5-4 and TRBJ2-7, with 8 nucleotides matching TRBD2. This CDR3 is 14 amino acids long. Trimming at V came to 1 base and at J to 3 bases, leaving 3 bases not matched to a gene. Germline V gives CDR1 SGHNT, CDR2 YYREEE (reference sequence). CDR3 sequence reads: CASSLRGGLYEQYF. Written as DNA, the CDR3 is TGTGCCAGCAGCTTGCGGGGGGGCCTCTACGAGCAGTACTTC.

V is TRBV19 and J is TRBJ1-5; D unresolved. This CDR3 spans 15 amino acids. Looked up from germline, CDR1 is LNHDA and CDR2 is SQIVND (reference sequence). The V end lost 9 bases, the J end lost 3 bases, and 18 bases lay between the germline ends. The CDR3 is CASKSPAGTNQPQHF. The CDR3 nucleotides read TGTGCCAGCAAATCTCCGGCAGGAACCAATCAGCCCCAGCATTTT.

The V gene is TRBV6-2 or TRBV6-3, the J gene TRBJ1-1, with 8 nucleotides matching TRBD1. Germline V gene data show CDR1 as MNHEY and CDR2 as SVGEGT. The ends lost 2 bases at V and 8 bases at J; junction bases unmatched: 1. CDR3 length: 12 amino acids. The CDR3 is CASSYAGGEAFF. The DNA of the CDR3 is TGTGCCAGCAGTTACGCAGGGGGCGAAGCTTTCTTT.

CDR3 in amino acids: CATSRDAVQGAEAFF. The CDR3 nucleotides are TGTGCCACCAGCAGAGATGCCGTTCAGGGGGCCGAAGCTTTCTTT. The chain has TRBV15 and TRBJ1-1; TRBD1 agrees at 8 bases. The CDR3 spans 15 residues. The V gene's germline CDR1 is LNHNV and CDR2 YYDKDF (reference sequence). With 0 bases clipped from V and 8 bases from J, the junction kept 8 bases outside the gene matches.

The DNA of the CDR3 is TGTGCCTGGAGCGGGGGGTGGTACACAGATACGCAGTATTTT. Protein product: CAWSGGWYTDTQYF. The chain uses TRBV30 and TRBJ2-3; 7 bases map to TRBD2. CDR1 and CDR2 (germline): GTSNPN, SVGIG (reference sequence). The CDR3 has 14 amino acids. The V segment lost 3 bases and the J segment 2 bases; nucleotides outside the gene matches: 5. The variable domain in full, completed from reference TRBV30 and TRBJ2-3, reads SQTIHQWPATLVQPVGSPLSLECTVEGTSNPNLYWYRQAAGRGLQLLFYSVGIGQISSEVPQNLSASRPQDRQFILSSKKLLLSDSGFYLCAWSGGWYTDTQYFGPGTRLTVL.

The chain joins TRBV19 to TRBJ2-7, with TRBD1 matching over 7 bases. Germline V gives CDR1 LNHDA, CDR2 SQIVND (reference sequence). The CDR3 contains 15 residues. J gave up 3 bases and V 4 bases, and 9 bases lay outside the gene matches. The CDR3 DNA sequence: TGTGCCAGTAGTAAGGGGACAGACACAGGCTACGAGCAGTACTTC. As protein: CASSKGTDTGYEQYF.